This TCR beta chain was obtained from a study of T cell changes during pregnancy in multiple sclerosis. This clone appeared a few times. Sequenced by immunoSEQ multiplex PCR; TCRdb stores in-frame clones only, minus some. The sample has 40,000 to 55,000 clones; almost 90% are singletons. This CDR3 spans 13 amino acids. In germline, CDR1 is MNHEY, CDR2 SVGAGI. V lost 6 bases and J 8 bases, leaving 16 bases between the germline ends. This receptor was taken from a female donor in good health, enrolled as a control in a pregnancy study. The chain joins TRBV6-5 to TRBJ1-1, with D perhaps matching TRBD1 (6 bases). The input for sequencing was peripheral blood, taken in the first trimester of pregnancy. The CDR3 here is CASSWTVSAEAFF. The CDR3 DNA sequence: TGTGCCAGCAGCTGGACAGTTAGCGCCGAAGCTTTCTTT.